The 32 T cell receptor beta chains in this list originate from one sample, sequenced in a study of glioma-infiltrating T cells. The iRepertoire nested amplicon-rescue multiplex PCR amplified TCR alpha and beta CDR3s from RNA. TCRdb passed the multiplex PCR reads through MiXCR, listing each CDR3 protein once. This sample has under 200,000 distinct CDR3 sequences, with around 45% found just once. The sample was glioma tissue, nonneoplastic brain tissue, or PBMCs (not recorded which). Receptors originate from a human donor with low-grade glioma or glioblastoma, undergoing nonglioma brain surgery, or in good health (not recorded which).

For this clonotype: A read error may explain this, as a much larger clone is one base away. The CDR3 DNA follows: TGCAGTGCTAGGGGGACTAGCGGGAGTTTCGCCGGGGAGCTGATTTTT. Residues: CSARGTSGSFAGELIF. The rearrangement links TRBV20-1 to TRBJ2-2, with 14 positions matching TRBD2. Germline-derived CDR1 and CDR2 are DFQATT and SNEGSKA (reference sequence). The CDR3 loop spans 16 amino acids.

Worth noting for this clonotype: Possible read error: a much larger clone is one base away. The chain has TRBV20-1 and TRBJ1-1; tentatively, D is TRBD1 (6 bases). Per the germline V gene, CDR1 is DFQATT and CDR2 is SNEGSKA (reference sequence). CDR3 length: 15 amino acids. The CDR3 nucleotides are TGCAGTGCAGAAAAACGGGGGGGACGGGACACTGAATCTTTCTTT. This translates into CSAEKRGGRDTESFF.

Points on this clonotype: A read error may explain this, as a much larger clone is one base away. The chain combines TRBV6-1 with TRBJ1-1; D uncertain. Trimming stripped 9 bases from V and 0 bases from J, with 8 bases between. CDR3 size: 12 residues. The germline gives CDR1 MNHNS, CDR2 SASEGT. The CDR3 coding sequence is TGTGCCAGAACGAGGATGAACACTGAAGCTTTCTTT. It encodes CARTRMNTEAFF.

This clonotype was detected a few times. CDR3 DNA: TGTGCCAGCAGCCAAGATAGGTGGAGTTTCGTTGAGCAGTTCTTC. Translating it yields CASSQDRWSFVEQFF. The chain couples TRBV3-1 to TRBJ2-1; D unresolved. This CDR3 is 15 amino acids long. Trimming stripped 0 bases from V and 9 bases from J, with 15 bases between. Germline V gene sequence: CDR1 LGHDT, CDR2 YNNKEL (reference sequence).

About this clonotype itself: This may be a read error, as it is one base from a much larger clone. CDR3 DNA sequence: TGCAGTGCGATGATAGCGGGAGGTTGGGAGACCAAGTACTTC. Translated, it gives CSAMIAGGWETKYF. The chain joins TRBV20-1 to TRBJ2-5, with TRBD2 matching 10 bases. The CDR3 length is 14 residues. Germline CDR1 reads DFQATT; CDR2 reads SNEGSKA (reference sequence).

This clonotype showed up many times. The CDR3 bases are TGTGCCTCCATGACCGAAATGAACACTGAAGCTTTCTTT. This encodes CASMTEMNTEAFF. The chain employs TRBV10-3 and TRBJ1-1, with D hard to call. V shed 11 bases and J shed 0 bases, with 13 bases lying between them. The CDR3 consists of 13 residues. The germline CDR1 and CDR2 sequences are ENHRY and SYGVKD.

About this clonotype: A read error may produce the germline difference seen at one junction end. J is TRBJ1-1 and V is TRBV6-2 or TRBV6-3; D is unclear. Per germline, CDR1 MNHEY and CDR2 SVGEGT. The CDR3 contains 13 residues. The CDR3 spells CASTSSCNTEPFF. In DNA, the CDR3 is TGTGCCAGCACCTCCTCTTGTAACACTGAACCTTTCTTT.

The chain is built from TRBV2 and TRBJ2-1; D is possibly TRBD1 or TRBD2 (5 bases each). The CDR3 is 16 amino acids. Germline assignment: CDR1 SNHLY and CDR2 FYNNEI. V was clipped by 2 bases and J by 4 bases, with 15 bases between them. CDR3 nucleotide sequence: TGTGCCAGCAGTGAAAGGGACCAACAGTCGTACAATGAGCAGTTCTTC. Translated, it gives CASSERDQQSYNEQFF.

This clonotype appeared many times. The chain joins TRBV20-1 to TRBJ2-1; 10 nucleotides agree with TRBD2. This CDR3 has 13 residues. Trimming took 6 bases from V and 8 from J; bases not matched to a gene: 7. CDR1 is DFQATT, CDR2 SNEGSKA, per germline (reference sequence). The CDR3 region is CSAGGTSEHEQFF. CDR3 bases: TGCAGTGCAGGGGGGACTAGCGAGCATGAGCAGTTCTTC.

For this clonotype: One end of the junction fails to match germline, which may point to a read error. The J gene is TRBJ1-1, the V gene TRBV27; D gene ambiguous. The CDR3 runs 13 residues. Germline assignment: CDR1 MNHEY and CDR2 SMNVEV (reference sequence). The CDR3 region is CVSSLLRNTEAFF. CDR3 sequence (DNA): TGTGTCAGCAGTTTGCTGAGAAACACTGAAGCTTTCTTT.

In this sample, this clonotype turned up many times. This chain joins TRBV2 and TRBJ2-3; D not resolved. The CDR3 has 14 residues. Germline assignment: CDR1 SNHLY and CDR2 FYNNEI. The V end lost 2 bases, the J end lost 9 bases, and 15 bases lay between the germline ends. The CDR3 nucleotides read TGTGCCAGCAGTGAACAGGCCCGTTCGGACACGCAGTATTTT. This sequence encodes CASSEQARSDTQYF.

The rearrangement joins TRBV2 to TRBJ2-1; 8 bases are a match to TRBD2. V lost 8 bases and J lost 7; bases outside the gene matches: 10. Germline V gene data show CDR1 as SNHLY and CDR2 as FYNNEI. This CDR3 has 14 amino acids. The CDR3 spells CASDERESSNEQFF. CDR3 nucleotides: TGTGCCAGCGATGAGCGGGAGAGTTCTAATGAGCAGTTCTTC. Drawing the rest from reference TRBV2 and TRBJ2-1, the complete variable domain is EPEVTQTPSHQVTQMGQEVILRCVPISNHLYFYWYRQILGQKVEFLVSFYNNEISEKSEIFDDQFSVERPDGSNFTLKIRSTKLEDSAMYFCASDERESSNEQFFGPGTRLTVL.

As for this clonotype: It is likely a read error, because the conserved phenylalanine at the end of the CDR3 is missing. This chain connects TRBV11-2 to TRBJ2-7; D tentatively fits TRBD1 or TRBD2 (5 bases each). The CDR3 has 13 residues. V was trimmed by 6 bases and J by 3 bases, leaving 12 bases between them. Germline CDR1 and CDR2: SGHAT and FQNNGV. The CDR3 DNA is TGTGCCAGCAGTTATGGGACCTACTACGAGCAGTACTAC. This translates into CASSYGTYYEQYY.

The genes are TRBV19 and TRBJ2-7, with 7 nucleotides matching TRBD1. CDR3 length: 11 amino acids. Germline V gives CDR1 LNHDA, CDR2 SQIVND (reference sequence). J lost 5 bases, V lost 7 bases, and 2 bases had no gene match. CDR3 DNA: TGTGCCAGTAAAGACAGGGACGAGCAGTACTTC. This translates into CASKDRDEQYF.

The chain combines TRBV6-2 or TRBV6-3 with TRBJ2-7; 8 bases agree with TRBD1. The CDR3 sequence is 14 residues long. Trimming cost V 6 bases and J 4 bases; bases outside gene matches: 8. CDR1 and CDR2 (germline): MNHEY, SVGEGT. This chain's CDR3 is CASSVQGDGYEQYF. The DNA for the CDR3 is TGTGCCAGCAGCGTACAGGGGGACGGGTACGAGCAGTACTTC.

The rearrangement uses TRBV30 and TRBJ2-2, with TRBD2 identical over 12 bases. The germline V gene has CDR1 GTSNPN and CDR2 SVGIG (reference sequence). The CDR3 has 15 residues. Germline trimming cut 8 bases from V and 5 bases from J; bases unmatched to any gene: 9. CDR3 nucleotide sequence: TGTGCCAGAACTAGCGGGAGGATGAAAACCGGGGAGCTGTTTTTT. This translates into CARTSGRMKTGELFF.

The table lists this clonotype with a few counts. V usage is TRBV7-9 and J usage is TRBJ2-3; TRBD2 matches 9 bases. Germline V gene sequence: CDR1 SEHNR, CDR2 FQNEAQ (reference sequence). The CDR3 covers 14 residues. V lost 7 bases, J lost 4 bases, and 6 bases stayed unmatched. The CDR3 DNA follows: TGTGCCAGCATCCATAGCGGGGGCCCAGATACGCAGTATTTT. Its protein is CASIHSGGPDTQYF.

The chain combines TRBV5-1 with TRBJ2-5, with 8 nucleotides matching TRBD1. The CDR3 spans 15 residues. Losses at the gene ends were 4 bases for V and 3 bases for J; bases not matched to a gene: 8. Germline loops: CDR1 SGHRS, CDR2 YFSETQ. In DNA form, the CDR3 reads TGCGCCAGCAGCCGCGGACAGGGCTACGAAGAGACCCAGTACTTC. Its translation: CASSRGQGYEETQYF.

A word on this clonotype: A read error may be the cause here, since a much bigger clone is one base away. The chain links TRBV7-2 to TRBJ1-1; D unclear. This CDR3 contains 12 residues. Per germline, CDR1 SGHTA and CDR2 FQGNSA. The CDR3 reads CASSPQRPEASF. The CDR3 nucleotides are TGTGCCAGCAGCCCCCAAAGGCCTGAAGCTTCCTTT. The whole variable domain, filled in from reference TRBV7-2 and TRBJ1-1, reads GAGVSQSPSNKVTEKGKDVELRCDPISGHTALYWYRQSLGQGLEFLIYFQGNSAPDKSGLPSDRFSAERTGGSVSTLTIQRTQQEDSAVYLCASSPQRPEASFGQGTRLTVV.

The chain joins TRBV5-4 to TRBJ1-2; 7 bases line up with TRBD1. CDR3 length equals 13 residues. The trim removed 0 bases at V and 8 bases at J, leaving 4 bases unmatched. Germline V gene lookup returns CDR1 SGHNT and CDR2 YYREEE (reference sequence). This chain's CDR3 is CASSLDRGGGYTF. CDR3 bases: TGTGCCAGCAGCTTGGACAGGGGAGGGGGCTACACCTTC.

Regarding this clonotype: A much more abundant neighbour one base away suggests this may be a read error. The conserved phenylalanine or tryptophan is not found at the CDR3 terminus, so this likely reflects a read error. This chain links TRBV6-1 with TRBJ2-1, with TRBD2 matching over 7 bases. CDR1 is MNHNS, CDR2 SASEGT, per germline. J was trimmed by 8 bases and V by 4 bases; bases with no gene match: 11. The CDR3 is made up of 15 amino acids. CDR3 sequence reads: CASSGASGGADEQFS. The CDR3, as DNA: TGTGCCAGCAGTGGTGCGTCGGGAGGTGCGGATGAGCAGTTCTCC.

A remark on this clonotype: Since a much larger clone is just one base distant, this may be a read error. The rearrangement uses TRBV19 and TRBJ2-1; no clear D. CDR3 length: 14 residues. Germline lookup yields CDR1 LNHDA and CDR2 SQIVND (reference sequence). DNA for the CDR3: TGTGCCAGTAGTATAGCGGTCTCGGTCAATAAGCAGTTCTTC. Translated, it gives CASSIAVSVNKQFF.

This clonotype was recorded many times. CDR3 bases: TGTGCCAGCAGTGACAGGGGAACTGAAGCTTTCTTT. Its translation: CASSDRGTEAFF. This rearrangement joins TRBV25-1 to TRBJ1-1; possible D gene TRBD1, 6 bases. The CDR3 is 12 residues long. Looked up from germline, CDR1 is MGHDK and CDR2 is SYGVNS. V lost 3 bases to trimming and J lost 5 bases, with 7 bases between them.

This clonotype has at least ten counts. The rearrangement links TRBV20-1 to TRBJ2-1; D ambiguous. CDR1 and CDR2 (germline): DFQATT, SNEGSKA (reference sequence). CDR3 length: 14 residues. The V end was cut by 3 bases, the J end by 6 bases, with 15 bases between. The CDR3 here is CSASVPGTGNEQFF. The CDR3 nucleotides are TGCAGTGCTAGTGTCCCTGGAACCGGCAATGAGCAGTTCTTC.

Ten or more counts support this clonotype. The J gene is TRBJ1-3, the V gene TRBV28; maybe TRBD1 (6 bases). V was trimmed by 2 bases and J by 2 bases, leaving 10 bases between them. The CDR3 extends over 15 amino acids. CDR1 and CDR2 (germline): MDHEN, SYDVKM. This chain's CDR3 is CASSLEEGAGNTIYF. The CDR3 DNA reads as TGTGCCAGCAGTTTAGAGGAGGGGGCTGGAAACACCATATATTTT.

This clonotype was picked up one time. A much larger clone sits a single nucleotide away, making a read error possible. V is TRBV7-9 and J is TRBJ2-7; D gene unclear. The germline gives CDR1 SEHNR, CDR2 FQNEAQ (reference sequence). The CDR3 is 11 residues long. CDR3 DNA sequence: TGTGCCAGTAGTATGGGGTACGAGCAGTGCTTC. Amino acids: CASSMGYEQCF.

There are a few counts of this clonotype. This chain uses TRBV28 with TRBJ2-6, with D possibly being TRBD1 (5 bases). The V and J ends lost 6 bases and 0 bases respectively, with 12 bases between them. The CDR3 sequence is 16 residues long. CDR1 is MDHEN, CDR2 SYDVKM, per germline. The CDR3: CASSLTTDSGANVLTF. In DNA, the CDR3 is TGTGCCAGCAGCCTTACGACAGACTCTGGGGCCAACGTCCTGACTTTC.

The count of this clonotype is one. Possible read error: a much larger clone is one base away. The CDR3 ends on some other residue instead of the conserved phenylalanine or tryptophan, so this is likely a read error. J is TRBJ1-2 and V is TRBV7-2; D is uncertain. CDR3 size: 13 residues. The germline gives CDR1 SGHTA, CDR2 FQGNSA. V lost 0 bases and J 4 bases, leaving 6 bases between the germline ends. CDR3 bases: TGTGCCAGCAGCTTAGCTAATAGCTATGGCTACACCTTA. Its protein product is CASSLANSYGYTL.

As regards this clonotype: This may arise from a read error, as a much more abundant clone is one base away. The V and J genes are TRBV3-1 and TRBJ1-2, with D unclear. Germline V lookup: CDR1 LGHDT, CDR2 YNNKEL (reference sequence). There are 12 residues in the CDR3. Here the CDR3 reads CASSQHPYGNTF. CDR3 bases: TGTGCCAGCAGCCAGCACCCTTATGGCAACACCTTC.

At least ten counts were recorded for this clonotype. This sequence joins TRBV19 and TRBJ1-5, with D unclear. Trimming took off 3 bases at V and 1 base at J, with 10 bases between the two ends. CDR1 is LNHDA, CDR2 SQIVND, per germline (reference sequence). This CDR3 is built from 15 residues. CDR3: CASSMLSPSNQPQHF. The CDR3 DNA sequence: TGTGCCAGTAGTATGTTGTCACCGAGCAATCAGCCCCAGCATTTT.

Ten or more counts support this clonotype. CDR3 sequence (DNA): TGTGCCAGCAGTTTAACAACAGGGGCCGGGGAGCTGTTTTTT. This gives the protein CASSLTTGAGELFF. This chain connects TRBV27 to TRBJ2-2, with 7 bases matching TRBD1. The ends lost 2 bases at V and 6 bases at J; junction bases unmatched: 3. Germline lookup yields CDR1 MNHEY and CDR2 SMNVEV (reference sequence). This CDR3 spans 14 amino acids.

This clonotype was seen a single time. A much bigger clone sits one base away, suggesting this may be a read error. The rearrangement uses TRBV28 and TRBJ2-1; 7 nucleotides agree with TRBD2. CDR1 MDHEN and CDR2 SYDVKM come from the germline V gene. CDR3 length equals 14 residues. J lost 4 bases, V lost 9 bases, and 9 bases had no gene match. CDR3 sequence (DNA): TGTGCCAGAGACCCCGGGGGGTCATACAATGAGCAGTTCTTC. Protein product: CARDPGGSYNEQFF.